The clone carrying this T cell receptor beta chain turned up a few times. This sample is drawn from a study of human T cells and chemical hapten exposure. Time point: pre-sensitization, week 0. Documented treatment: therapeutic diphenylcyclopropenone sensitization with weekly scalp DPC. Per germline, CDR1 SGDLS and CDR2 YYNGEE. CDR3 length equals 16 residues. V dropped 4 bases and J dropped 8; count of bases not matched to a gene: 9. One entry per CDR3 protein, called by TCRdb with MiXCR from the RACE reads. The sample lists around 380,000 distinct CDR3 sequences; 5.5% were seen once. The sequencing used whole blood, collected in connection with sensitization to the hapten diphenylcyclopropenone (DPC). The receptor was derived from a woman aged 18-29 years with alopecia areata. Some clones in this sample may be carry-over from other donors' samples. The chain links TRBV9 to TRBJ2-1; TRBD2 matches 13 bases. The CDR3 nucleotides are TGTGCCAGCAGCAGGGGACTAGCGGGGAGAACGGATGAGCAGTTCTTC. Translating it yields CASSRGLAGRTDEQFF.